This T cell receptor (beta chain) was recovered during a study of early T cells in non-severe SARS-CoV-2 infection. This clonotype was seen ten or more times. The germline V gene encodes CDR1 LNHNV and CDR2 YYDKDF (reference sequence). This CDR3 contains 14 residues. The V gene lost 8 bases and the J gene lost 0 bases, with 12 bases spanning the gap. Individual cDNA molecules carried attached unique molecular identifiers. TCRdb analysed the 5' RACE reads with MiXCR anew, one entry per CDR3 protein. The table lists 45,000 or so distinct CDR3 sequences, approximately 6.1% of them singletons. Source material: whole blood. The chain is built from TRBV15 and TRBJ2-3, with D possibly TRBD2 on 6 matching bases. This TCR came from an adult who was a healthcare worker with PCR-confirmed SARS-CoV-2 infection or an uninfected control (not recorded which). In DNA, the CDR3 is TGTGCCACCGGAACTGGGGGGAGCACAGATACGCAGTATTTT. Amino acids: CATGTGGSTDTQYF. The entire variable domain, with the rest obtained from reference TRBV15 and TRBJ2-3, is as follows: DAMVIQNPRYQVTQFGKPVTLSCSQTLNHNVMYWYQQKSSQAPKLLFHYYDKDFNNEADTPDNFQSRRPNTSFCFLDIRSPGLGDTAMYLCATGTGGSTDTQYFGPGTRLTVL.